The sample holds one count of the clone carrying this T cell receptor (beta chain). This CDR3 spans 15 amino acids. V was clipped by 4 bases and J by 6 bases; unmatched bases: 13. Germline-derived CDR1 and CDR2 are SQVTM and ANQGSEA. This sample stems from a study of control samples from healthy donors and cancer patients. Produced via immunoSEQ multiplex PCR; TCRdb's table is partial and in-frame only. Here the sample spans about 89,000 clones, around nine tenths being singletons. The TCR sequence derives from a man aged 25 to 40 in good health. The rearrangement links TRBV29-1 to TRBJ1-2, with TRBD1 matching over 8 bases. Sequenced: blood. In nucleotides, the CDR3 is TGCAGCGTTGGCCCTTCGAGGACAGGGTGGGATGGCTACACCTTC. Its translation: CSVGPSRTGWDGYTF.